This T cell receptor (beta chain) is drawn from a study of blood T cell repertoires in COVID-19 (dated by TCRdb to 2020 to 2021). Study-wide context: The collaborator samples originated in the United States, Italy and Spain and spanned the acute and convalescent phases of COVID-19. The material from the prospective study consisted of cDNA or gDNA derived from T cells, B-cell-depleted T cells, or PBMCs. Subjects who had been exposed to COVID-19, were actively infected with it, or had recovered from it provided the deeply sampled blood TCRbeta repertoires that made up the dataset. The repertoires were released in a freely available public database intended as a resource for research on the immune response to SARS-CoV-2. Samples came from the ongoing ImmuneRACE study (first 160 participants) plus 1,254 subjects from 6 global collaborators. The sample metadata nearly always contained a de-identified subject ID, COVID-19 status, age in years and sex. Where available, HLA class I and class II types were taken from metadata supplied by the sample provider and were not determined by assay-based typing.

Results the study describes overall, beyond this receptor: The quantity of clinical and demographic metadata differed by source and by participant and was supplied without curation.

TCRbeta CDR3 regions were amplified from genomic DNA by means of the immunoSEQ Assay, a bias-controlled multiplex PCR. Turning to the authors' computational methods: The number of nucleated cells in each sample was estimated by amplification of reference gene primers within the assay. Sequence reads were collapsed and filtered to measure the absolute abundance of every unique TCRbeta CDR3 rearrangement. For each sample, productive Simpson clonality was calculated by taking the square root of Simpson's diversity index across productive rearrangements. Entries here come from immuneACCESS through TCRdb and include only in-frame sequences with V and J called. Some clones fail to appear in such tables; in the studies checked, an unresolved V gene covers under half of the shortfall, and the cause of the remainder is unknown. Clonal size and the V and J genes are those of that table, whereas D and trimming came from the DNA. The sample yields about 87,000 clones; under 85% were counted once. Clones ranked in the top ten supply roughly 3.2% of the sample.

At one collaborating source in Seattle, patients were enrolled during active infection and were followed longitudinally through the course of disease. The collaborating institutions used their own protocols to collect whole blood in K2EDTA tubes. Collaborator samples were shipped for TCRbeta analysis as frozen whole blood, isolated PBMCs, or DNA extracted from either sample type. A remark on this clone: The clone's antigen remains unknown. No base quality information exists; no much larger clone differs at one position.

Ends trimmed: V by 4 bases, J by 0 bases; bases unmatched to a gene: 8. As encoded in the germline V gene, CDR1 is MNHNS while CDR2 is SASEGT. CDR3 length: 17 amino acids, cysteine to phenylalanine. This entry keeps only the CDR3 DNA: 51 bases, framed from base 1. Material for sequencing was peripheral blood. This receptor chain uses TRBV6-1 and TRBJ1-3; TRBD1 matches 8 bases in the middle. The receptor's source is a woman at least 80 years old with COVID-19, enrolled during active disease. The CDR3 protein: CASSVLRQGTSGNTIYF. The DNA sequence is TGTGCCAGCAGTGTCCTGCGACAGGGGACCTCTGGAAACACCATATATTTT.